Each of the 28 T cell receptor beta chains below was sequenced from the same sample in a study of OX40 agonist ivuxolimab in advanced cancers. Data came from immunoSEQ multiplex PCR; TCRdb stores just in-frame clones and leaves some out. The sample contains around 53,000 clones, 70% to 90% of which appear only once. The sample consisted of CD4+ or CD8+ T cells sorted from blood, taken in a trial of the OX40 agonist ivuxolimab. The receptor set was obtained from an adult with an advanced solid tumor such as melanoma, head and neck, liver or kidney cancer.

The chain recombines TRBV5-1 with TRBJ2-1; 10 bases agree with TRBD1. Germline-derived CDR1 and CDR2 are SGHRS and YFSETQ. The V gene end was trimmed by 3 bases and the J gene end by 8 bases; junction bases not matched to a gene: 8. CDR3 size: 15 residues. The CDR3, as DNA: TGCGCCAGCAGCTCCCGGGACAGGGGATGGGATGAGCAGTTCTTC. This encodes CASSSRDRGWDEQFF.

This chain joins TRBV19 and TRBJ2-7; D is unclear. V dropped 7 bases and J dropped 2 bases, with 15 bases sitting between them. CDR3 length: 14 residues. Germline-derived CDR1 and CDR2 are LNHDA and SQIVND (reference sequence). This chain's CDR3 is CASKVQVGAYEQYF. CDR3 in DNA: TGTGCCAGTAAGGTCCAGGTAGGCGCCTACGAGCAGTACTTC.

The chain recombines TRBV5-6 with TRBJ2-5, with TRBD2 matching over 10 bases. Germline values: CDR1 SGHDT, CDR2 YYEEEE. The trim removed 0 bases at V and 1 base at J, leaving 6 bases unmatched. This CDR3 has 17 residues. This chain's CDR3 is CASSLAASGGPQETQYF. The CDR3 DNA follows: TGTGCCAGCAGCTTGGCGGCTAGCGGGGGCCCCCAAGAGACCCAGTACTTC.

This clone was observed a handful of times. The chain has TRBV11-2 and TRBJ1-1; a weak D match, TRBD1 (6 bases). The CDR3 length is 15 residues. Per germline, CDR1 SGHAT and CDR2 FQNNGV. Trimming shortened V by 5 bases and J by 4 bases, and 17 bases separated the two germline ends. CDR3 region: CASSPTGHRGTEAFF. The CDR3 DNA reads TGTGCCAGCAGCCCCACGGGACACCGGGGCACTGAAGCTTTCTTT.

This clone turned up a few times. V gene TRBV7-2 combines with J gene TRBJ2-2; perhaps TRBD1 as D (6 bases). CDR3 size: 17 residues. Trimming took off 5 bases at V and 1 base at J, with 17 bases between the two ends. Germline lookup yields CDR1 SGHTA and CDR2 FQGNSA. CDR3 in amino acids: CASSGVQGLGNTGELFF. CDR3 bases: TGTGCCAGCAGCGGAGTACAGGGTTTGGGGAACACCGGGGAGCTGTTTTTT.

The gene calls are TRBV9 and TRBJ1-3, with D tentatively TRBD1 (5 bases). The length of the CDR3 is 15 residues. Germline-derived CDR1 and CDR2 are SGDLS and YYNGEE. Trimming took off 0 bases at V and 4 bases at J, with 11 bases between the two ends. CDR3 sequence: CASSVAPGPGNTIYF. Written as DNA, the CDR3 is TGTGCCAGCAGCGTAGCCCCGGGGCCAGGAAACACCATATATTTT.

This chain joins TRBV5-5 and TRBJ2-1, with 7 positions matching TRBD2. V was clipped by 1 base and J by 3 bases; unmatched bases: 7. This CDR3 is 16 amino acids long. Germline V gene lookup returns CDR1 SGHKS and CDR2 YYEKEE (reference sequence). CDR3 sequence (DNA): TGTGCCAGCAGCTTGTACAGCGGGGAGTACTACAATGAGCAGTTCTTC. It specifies CASSLYSGEYYNEQFF.

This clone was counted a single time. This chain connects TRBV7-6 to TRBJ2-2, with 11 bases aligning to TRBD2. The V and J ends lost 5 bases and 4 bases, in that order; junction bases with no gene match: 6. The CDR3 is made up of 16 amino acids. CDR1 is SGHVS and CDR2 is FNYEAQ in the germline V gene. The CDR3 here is CASSMGTSGFTGELFF. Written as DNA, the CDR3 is TGTGCCAGCAGCATGGGGACTAGCGGATTCACCGGGGAGCTGTTTTTT.

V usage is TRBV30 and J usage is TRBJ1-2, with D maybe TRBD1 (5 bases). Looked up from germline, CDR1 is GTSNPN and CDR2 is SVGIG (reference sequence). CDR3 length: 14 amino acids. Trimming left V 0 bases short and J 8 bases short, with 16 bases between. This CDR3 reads CAWSVQVAGGGYTF. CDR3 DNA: TGTGCCTGGAGTGTACAGGTGGCAGGCGGCGGCTACACCTTC.

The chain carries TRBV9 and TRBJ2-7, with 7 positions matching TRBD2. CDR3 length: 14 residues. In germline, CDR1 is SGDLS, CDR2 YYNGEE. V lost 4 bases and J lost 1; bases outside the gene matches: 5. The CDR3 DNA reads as TGTGCCAGCAGCATTGGACTAGATTCCTACGAGCAGTACTTC. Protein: CASSIGLDSYEQYF.

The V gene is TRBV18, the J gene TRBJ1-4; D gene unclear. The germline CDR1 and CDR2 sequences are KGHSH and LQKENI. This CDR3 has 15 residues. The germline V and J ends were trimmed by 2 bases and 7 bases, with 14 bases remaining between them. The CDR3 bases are TGTGCCAGCTCACCAGATCGGGCTAACATTGAAAAACTGTTTTTT. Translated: CASSPDRANIEKLFF. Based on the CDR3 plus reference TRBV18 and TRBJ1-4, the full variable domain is NAGVMQNPRHLVRRRGQEARLRCSPMKGHSHVYWYRQLPEEGLKFMVYLQKENIIDESGMPKERFSAEFPKEGPSILRIQQVVRGDSAAYFCASSPDRANIEKLFFGSGTQLSVL.

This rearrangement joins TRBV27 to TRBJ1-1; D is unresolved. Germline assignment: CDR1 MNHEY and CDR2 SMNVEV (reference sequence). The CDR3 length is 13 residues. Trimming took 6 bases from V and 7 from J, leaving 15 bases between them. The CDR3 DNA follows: TGTGCCAGCAGCATCGGACGGTGGAGTGAAGCTTTCTTT. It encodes CASSIGRWSEAFF.

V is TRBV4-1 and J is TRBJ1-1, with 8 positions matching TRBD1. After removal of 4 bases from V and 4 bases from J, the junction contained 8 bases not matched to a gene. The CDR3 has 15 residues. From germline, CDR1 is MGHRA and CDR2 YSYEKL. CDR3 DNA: TGCGCCAGCAGCCTTGGACAGGGTGTTACCACTGAAGCTTTCTTT. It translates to CASSLGQGVTTEAFF.

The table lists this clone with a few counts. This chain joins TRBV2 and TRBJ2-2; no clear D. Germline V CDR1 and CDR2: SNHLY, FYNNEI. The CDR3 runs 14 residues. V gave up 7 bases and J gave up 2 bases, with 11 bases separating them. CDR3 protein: CASTYEVNTGELFF. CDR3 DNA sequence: TGTGCCAGCACTTATGAGGTCAACACCGGGGAGCTGTTTTTT.

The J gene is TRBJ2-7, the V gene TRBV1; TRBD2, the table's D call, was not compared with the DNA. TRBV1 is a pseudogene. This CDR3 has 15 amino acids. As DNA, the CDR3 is TGCACCAGCAGCCATCATTCTAGCTTGCCCTACGAGCAGTACTTC. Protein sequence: CTSSHHSSLPYEQYF.

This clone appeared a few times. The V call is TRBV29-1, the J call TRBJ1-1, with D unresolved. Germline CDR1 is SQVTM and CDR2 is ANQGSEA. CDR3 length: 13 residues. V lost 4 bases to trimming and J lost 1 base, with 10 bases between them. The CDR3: CSVVGTANTEAFF. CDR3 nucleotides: TGCAGCGTTGTAGGTACAGCGAACACTGAAGCTTTCTTT.

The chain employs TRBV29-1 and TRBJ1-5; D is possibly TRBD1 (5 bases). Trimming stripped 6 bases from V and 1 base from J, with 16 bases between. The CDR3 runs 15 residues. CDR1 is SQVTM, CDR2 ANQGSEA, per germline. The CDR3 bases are TGCAGCGTGCGGGACGGTTACAAGAGCAATCAGCCCCAGCATTTT. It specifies CSVRDGYKSNQPQHF.

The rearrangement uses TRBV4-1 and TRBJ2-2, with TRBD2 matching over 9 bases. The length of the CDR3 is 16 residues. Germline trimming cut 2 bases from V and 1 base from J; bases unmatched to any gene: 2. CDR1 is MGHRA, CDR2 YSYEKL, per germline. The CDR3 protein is CASSQRLAENTGELFF. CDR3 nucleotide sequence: TGCGCCAGCAGCCAAAGACTAGCGGAGAACACCGGGGAGCTGTTTTTT.

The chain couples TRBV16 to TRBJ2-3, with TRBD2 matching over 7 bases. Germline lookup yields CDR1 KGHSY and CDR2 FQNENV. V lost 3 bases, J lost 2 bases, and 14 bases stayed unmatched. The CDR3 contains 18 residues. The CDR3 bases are TGTGCCAGCAGCCAGTCAACTCAGCGGGATAAGATCACAGATACGCAGTATTTT. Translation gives CASSQSTQRDKITDTQYF.

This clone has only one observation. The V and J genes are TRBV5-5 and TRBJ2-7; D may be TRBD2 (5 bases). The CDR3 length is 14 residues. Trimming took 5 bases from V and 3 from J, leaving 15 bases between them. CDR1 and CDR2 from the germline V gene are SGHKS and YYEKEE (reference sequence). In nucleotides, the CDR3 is TGTGCCAGCAGTTCAGGAGGAGACGGCTACGAGCAGTACTTC. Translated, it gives CASSSGGDGYEQYF.

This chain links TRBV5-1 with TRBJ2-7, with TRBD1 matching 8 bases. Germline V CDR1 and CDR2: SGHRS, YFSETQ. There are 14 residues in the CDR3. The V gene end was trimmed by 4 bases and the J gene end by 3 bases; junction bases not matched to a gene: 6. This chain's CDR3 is CASSEAGGNYEQYF. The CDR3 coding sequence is TGCGCCAGCAGCGAGGCAGGGGGCAACTACGAGCAGTACTTC.

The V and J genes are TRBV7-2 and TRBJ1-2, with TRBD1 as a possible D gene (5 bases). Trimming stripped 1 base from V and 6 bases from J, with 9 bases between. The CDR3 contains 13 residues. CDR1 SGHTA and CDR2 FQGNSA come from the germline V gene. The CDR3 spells CASSLGGNDGYTF. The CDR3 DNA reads TGTGCCAGCAGCTTAGGGGGGAATGATGGCTACACCTTC. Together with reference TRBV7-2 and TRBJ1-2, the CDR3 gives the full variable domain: GAGVSQSPSNKVTEKGKDVELRCDPISGHTALYWYRQSLGQGLEFLIYFQGNSAPDKSGLPSDRFSAERTGGSVSTLTIQRTQQEDSAVYLCASSLGGNDGYTFGSGTRLTVV.

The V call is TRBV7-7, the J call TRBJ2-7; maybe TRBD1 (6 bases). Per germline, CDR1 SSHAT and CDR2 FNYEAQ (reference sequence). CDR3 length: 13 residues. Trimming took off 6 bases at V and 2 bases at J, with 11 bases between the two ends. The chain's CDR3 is CASSPRGPYEQYF. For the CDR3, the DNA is TGTGCCAGCAGTCCCAGGGGTCCCTACGAGCAGTACTTC.

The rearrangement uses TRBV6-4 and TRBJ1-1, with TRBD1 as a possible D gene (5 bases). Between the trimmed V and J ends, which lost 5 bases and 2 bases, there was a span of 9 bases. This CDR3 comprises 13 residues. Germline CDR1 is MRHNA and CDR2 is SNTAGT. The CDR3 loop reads CASSPGANTEAFF. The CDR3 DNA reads TGTGCCAGCAGTCCCGGGGCAAACACTGAAGCTTTCTTT.

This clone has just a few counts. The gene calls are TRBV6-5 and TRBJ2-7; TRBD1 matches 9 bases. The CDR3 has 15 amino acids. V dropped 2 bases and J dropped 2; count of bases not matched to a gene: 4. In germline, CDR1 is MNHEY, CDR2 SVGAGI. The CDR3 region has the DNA TGTGCCAGCAGTTACCGGGGACAGGGCACCTACGAGCAGTACTTC. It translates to CASSYRGQGTYEQYF.

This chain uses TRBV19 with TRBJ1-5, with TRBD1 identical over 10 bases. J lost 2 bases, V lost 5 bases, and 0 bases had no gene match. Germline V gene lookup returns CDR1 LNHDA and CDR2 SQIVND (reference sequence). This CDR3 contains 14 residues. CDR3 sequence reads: CASSGTGGNQPQHF. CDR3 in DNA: TGTGCCAGTAGTGGGACAGGGGGCAATCAGCCCCAGCATTTT.

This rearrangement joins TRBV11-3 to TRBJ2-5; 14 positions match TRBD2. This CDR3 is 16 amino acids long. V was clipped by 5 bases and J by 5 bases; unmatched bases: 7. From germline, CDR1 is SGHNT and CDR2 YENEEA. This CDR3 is CASSLGTSGGLETQYF. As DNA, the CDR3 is TGTGCCAGCAGCCTAGGGACTAGCGGGGGCCTGGAGACCCAGTACTTC.

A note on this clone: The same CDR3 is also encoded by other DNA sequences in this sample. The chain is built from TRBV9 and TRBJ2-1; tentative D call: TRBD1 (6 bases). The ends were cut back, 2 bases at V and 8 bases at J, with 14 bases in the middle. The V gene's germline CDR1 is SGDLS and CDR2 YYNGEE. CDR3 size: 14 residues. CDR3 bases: TGTGCCAGCAGCGTCGGACAGCCAAGGGATGAGCAGTTCTTC. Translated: CASSVGQPRDEQFF.